A single sample is the source of the 4 T cell receptor beta chains below, sequenced in a study of blood T cell repertoires in COVID-19. Sequenced by immunoSEQ multiplex PCR; TCRdb stores in-frame clones only, minus some. The data hold about 100,000 clones, with less than 90% observed a single time. The sequencing input was peripheral blood. The origin of the receptors is a man aged 25 to 40 in a cohort sampled during active COVID-19.

The V call is TRBV7-2, the J call TRBJ2-6, with 9 bases fitting TRBD1. The CDR3 loop spans 18 amino acids. Germline V CDR1 and CDR2: SGHTA, FQGNSA. V was clipped by 5 bases and J by 1 base; unmatched bases: 9. The CDR3 DNA follows: TGTGCCAGCAGCCCCCGGACAGGGGCCCCATCTGGGGCCAACGTCCTGACTTTC. Translation gives CASSPRTGAPSGANVLTF.

The chain is built from TRBV28 and TRBJ1-5; TRBD1 aligns across 7 bases. CDR3 length: 14 residues. CDR1 and CDR2 (germline): MDHEN, SYDVKM. The ends lost 5 bases at V and 5 bases at J; junction bases unmatched: 6. The CDR3 DNA sequence: TGTGCCAGCAGTCTAGGGGGCCGGGATCAGCCCCAGCATTTT. This translates into CASSLGGRDQPQHF.

This chain links TRBV5-4 with TRBJ1-1; D gene ambiguous. This CDR3 is 13 amino acids long. Germline V gene sequence: CDR1 SGHNT, CDR2 YYREEE (reference sequence). V dropped 2 bases and J dropped 1 base, with 6 bases sitting between them. CDR3 sequence (DNA): TGTGCCAGCAGCTTAACACAGAACACTGAAGCTTTCTTT. It translates to CASSLTQNTEAFF.

The chain couples TRBV2 to TRBJ1-6; the D gene is possibly TRBD1 (5 bases). The CDR3 contains 13 residues. Deletions cut 7 bases from V and 8 bases from J, with 12 bases between. CDR1 and CDR2 (germline): SNHLY, FYNNEI. CDR3 DNA sequence: TGTGCCAGCAATCCCTCGGGGGATTCACCCCTCCACTTT. This codes for CASNPSGDSPLHF.